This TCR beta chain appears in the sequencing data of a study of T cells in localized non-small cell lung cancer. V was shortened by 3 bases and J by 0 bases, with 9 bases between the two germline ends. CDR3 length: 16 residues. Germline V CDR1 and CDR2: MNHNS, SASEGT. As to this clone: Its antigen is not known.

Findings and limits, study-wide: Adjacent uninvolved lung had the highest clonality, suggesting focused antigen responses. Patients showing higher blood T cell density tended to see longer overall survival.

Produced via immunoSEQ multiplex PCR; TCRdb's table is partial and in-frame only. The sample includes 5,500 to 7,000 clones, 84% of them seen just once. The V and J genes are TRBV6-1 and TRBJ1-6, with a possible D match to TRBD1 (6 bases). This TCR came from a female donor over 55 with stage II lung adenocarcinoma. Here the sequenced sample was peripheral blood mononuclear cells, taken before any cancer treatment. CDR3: CASSESGASYNSPLHF. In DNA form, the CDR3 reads TGTGCCAGCAGTGAGTCGGGGGCCTCCTATAATTCACCCCTCCACTTT.